The 7 T cell receptor beta chains presented below share a single source sample, sequenced in a study of blood T cells in healthy people across ages. Sample-barcoded 5' priming and a J-beta primer mix drove a second PCR of about 6 to 12 cycles. MiXCR, applied by TCRdb to the 5' RACE reads, yields one record per CDR3 protein. The sample records some 690,000 distinct CDR3 sequences, around a fifth being singletons. The sequencing sample was made of blood. Receptors originate from a man in his sixties or seventies in good health.

This chain joins TRBV20-1 and TRBJ2-3, with 8 bases aligning to TRBD2. There are 17 residues in the CDR3. V lost 3 bases, J lost 0 bases, and 11 bases stayed unmatched. Looked up from germline, CDR1 is DFQATT and CDR2 is SNEGSKA (reference sequence). The CDR3 region has the DNA TGCAGTGCTAGCGAGTTGGCGGGGGGTACTAGCACAGATACGCAGTATTTT. It yields the protein CSASELAGGTSTDTQYF.

The chain employs TRBV6-1 and TRBJ1-5; D remains ambiguous. TRBJ2-3 explains the end of the DNA better; the J call may be wrong. Germline V gives CDR1 MNHNS, CDR2 SASEGT. This CDR3 spans 14 amino acids. The chain's CDR3 is CASTGVSADQPQYF. CDR3 DNA sequence: TGTGCCAGCACCGGAGTGAGTGCCGATCAGCCCCAGTATTTT.

This chain links TRBV6-1 with TRBJ1-2; D unclear. This CDR3 has 11 amino acids. Germline lookup yields CDR1 MNHNS and CDR2 SASEGT. V was pared by 3 bases and J by 7 bases, with 6 bases between. The CDR3 region is CASSDSLGYTF. For the CDR3, the DNA is TGTGCCAGCAGTGACAGCCTTGGCTACACCTTC.

The chain combines TRBV28 with TRBJ2-5; D is unclear. This CDR3 has 14 residues. Per germline, CDR1 MDHEN and CDR2 SYDVKM. V lost 1 base, J lost 2 bases, and 8 bases lay in between. CDR3 loop: CASSLYVGQETQYF. In nucleotides, the CDR3 is TGTGCCAGCAGTTTATATGTGGGACAAGAGACCCAGTACTTC.

The chain is built from TRBV20-1 and TRBJ1-4; TRBD1 matches at 7 bases. Germline loops: CDR1 DFQATT, CDR2 SNEGSKA (reference sequence). Trimming at V came to 6 bases and at J to 8 bases, leaving 6 bases not matched to a gene. CDR3 length equals 12 residues. CDR3 in amino acids: CSARDRDEKLFF. In DNA form, the CDR3 reads TGCAGTGCACGAGACAGGGACGAAAAACTGTTTTTT.

This clonotype was picked up a small number of times. This rearrangement joins TRBV5-1 to TRBJ2-5; D is perhaps TRBD2 (5 bases). CDR3 length: 14 residues. CDR1 is SGHRS and CDR2 is YFSETQ in the germline V gene. Trimming left V 6 bases short and J 0 bases short, with 12 bases between. CDR3 bases: TGCGCCAGCACGAGGGATTGGTACCAAGAGACCCAGTACTTC. Translating gives CASTRDWYQETQYF.

The V call is TRBV6-1, the J call TRBJ2-3; TRBD2 aligns across 10 bases. The V gene's germline CDR1 is MNHNS and CDR2 SASEGT. The junction had 5 bases not matched to a gene; V was cut back by 0 bases and J by 2 bases. The CDR3 runs 17 residues. DNA of the CDR3: TGTGCCAGCAGTGAAGCGCTAGCGGGGGCCCTCACAGATACGCAGTATTTT. Translating it yields CASSEALAGALTDTQYF.